The text below deals with one TCR beta chain. Exposed volunteers were people who met a COVID-19 case within 2 weeks before study entry. Germline values: CDR1 SGDLS, CDR2 YYNGEE. Deletions cut 0 bases from V and 10 bases from J, with 13 bases between. CDR3 length: 13 amino acids. This entry comes from a study of blood T cell repertoires in COVID-19. Study details: Sources were T cells, B-cell-depleted T cells, or PBMCs; the material itself was cDNA or gDNA.

The assay was immunoSEQ multiplex PCR, and TCRdb's table has in-frame clones only and misses some. Of 270,000 or so clones listed, roughly 84% are singletons. The J gene is TRBJ1-1, the V gene TRBV9; D uncertain. Specimen: PBMCs or T cells enriched from blood (not recorded which). The TCR sequence derives from a woman aged 45-60 years who had been exposed to COVID-19. CDR3 sequence (DNA): TGTGCCAGCAGCGTAGAGGGATGGGAGGGAGCTTTCTTT. It encodes CASSVEGWEGAFF.